This T cell receptor beta chain derives from a study of PD-1 blockade in mismatch repair-deficient tumors. As for the study in general: All were previously treated, progressing patients with about 11 mismatch repair-deficient cancer types.

V lost 5 bases, J lost 4 bases, and 7 bases lay in between. Germline V CDR1 and CDR2: SGHTA, FQGNSA. The CDR3 length is 12 residues. Clones were read by immunoSEQ multiplex PCR, and TCRdb kept only the in-frame ones, dropping some. The sample yields tens of thousands of clones, approximately 80% seen once. All patients were mismatch repair deficient, assessed by either PCR or immunohistochemistry. The TCR-sequenced patients were a few responders to pembrolizumab. This receptor was taken from an adult with mismatch repair-deficient cancer. The chain combines TRBV7-2 with TRBJ2-3; D unresolved. The input for sequencing was peripheral blood, taken 2 weeks after starting pembrolizumab. The chain's CDR3 is CASSPLADTQYF. CDR3 DNA: TGTGCCAGCAGCCCTTTAGCAGATACGCAGTATTTT.